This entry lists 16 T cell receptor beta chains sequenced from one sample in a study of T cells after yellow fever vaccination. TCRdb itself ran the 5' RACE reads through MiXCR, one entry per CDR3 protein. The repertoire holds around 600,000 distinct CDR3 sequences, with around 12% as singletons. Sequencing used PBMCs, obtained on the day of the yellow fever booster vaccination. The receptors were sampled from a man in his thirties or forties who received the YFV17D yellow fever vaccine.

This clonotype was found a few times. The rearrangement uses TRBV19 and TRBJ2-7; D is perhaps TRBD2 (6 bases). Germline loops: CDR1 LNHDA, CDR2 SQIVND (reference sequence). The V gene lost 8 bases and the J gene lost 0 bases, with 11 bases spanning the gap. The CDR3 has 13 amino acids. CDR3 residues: CASHGTSSYEQYF. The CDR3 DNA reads TGTGCCAGTCACGGGACTTCCTCCTACGAGCAGTACTTC.

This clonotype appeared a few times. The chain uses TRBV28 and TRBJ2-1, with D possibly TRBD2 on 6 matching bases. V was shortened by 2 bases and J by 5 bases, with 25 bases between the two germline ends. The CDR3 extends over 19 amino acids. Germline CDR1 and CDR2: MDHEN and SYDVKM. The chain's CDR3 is CASSLRDFLSDASNNEQFF. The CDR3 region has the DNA TGTGCCAGCAGTTTACGGGACTTCCTTTCGGACGCCAGTAACAATGAGCAGTTCTTC.

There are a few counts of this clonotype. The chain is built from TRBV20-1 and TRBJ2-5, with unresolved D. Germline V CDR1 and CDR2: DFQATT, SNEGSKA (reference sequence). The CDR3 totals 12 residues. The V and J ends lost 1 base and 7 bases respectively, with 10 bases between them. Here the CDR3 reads CSARASPGTQYF. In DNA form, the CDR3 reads TGCAGTGCTAGAGCCTCTCCGGGGACCCAGTACTTC.

In DNA, the CDR3 is TGTGCCAGCAGTAGGACTAGCGTGCAAGAGACCCAGTACTTC. The encoded protein is CASSRTSVQETQYF. The chain joins TRBV5-4 to TRBJ2-5; 9 bases agree with TRBD2. CDR1 is SGHNT and CDR2 is YYREEE in the germline V gene (reference sequence). The CDR3 spans 14 residues. The trim removed 5 bases at V and 2 bases at J, leaving 4 bases unmatched.

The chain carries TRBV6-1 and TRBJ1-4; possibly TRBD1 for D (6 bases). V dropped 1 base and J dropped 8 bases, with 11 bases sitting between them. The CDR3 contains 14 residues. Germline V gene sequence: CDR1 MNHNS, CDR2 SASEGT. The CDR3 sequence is CASSEGGAQEKLFF. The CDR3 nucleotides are TGTGCCAGCAGTGAAGGGGGGGCTCAGGAAAAACTGTTTTTT.

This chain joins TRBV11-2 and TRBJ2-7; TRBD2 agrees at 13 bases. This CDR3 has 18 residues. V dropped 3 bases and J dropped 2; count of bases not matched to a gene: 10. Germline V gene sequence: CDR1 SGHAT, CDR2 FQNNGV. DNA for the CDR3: TGTGCCAGCAGCTTCACGACTAGCGGGGGGAGGTTTGCCTACGAGCAGTACTTC. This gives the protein CASSFTTSGGRFAYEQYF. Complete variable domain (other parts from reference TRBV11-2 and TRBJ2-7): EAGVAQSPRYKIIEKRQSVAFWCNPISGHATLYWYQQILGQGPKLLIQFQNNGVVDDSQLPKDRFSAERLKGVDSTLKIQPAKLEDSAVYLCASSFTTSGGRFAYEQYFGPGTRLTVT.

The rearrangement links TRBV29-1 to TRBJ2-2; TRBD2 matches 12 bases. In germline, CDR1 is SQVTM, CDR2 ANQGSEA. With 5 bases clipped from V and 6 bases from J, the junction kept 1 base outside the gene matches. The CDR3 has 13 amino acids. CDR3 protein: CSVPSGRAGELFF. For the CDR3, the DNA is TGCAGCGTTCCTAGCGGGAGGGCCGGGGAGCTGTTTTTT.

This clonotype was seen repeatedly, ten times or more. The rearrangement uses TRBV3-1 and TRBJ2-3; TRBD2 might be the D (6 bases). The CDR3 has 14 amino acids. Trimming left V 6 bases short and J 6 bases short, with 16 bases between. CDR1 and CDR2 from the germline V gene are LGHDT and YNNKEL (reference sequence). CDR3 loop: CASRPTSRDDTQYF. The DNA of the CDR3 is TGTGCCAGCAGACCCACGTCGCGGGACGATACGCAGTATTTT.

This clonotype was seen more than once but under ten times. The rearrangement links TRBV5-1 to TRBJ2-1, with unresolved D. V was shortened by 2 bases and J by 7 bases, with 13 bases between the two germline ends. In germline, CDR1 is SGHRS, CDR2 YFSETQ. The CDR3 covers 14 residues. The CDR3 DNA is TGCGCCAGCAGCTTAAACTATCCGGTGAATGAGCAGTTCTTC. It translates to CASSLNYPVNEQFF. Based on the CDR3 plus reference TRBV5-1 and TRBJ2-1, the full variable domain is KAGVTQTPRYLIKTRGQQVTLSCSPISGHRSVSWYQQTPGQGLQFLFEYFSETQRNKGNFPGRFSGRQFSNSRSEMNVSTLELGDSALYLCASSLNYPVNEQFFGPGTRLTVL.

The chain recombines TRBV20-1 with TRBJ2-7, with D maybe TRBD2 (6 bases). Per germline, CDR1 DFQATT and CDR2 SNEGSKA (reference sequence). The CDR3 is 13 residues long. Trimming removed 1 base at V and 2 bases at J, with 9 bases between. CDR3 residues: CSARGLDTYEQYF. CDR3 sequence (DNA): TGCAGTGCTAGAGGACTAGATACCTACGAGCAGTACTTC.

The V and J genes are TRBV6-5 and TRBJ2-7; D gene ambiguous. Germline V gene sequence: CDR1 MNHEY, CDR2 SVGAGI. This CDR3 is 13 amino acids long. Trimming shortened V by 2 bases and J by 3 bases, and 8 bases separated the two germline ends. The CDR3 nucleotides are TGTGCCAGCAGTTACGCGATGGACTACGAGCAGTACTTC. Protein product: CASSYAMDYEQYF.

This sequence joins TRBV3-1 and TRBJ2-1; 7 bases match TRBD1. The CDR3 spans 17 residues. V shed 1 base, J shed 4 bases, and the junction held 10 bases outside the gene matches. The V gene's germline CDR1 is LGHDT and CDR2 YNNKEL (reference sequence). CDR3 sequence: CASSQGRQGWGYNEQFF. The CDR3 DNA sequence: TGTGCCAGCAGCCAAGGGAGACAGGGCTGGGGATACAATGAGCAGTTCTTC.

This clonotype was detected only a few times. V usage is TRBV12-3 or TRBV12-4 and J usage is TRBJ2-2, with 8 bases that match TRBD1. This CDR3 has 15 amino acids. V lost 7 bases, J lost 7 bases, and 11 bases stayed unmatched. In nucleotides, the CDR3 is TGTGCCAGCAATCTCGGACAGGGTTCGGTCGGGGAGCTGTTTTTT. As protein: CASNLGQGSVGELFF.

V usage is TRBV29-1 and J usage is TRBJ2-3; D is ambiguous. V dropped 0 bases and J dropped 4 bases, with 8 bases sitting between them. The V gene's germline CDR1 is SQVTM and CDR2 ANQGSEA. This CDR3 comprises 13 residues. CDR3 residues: CSVEDGPADTQYF. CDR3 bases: TGCAGCGTTGAAGATGGGCCCGCAGATACGCAGTATTTT.

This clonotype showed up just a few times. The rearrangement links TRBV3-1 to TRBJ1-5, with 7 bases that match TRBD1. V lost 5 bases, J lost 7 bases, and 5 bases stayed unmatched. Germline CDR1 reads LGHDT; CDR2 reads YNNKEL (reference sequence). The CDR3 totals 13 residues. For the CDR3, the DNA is TGTGCCAGCAGCTATGACAGGGACCAGCCCCAGCATTTT. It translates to CASSYDRDQPQHF.

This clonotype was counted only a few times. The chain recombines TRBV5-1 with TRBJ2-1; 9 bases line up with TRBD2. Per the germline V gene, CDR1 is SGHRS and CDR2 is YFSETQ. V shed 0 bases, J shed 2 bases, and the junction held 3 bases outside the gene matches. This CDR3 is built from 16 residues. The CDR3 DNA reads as TGCGCCAGCAGCTTGGTAGCGGGAGAGGCCTACAATGAGCAGTTCTTC. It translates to CASSLVAGEAYNEQFF.